This T cell receptor (beta chain) was recovered during a study of blood T cell repertoires in COVID-19. The overall study: Nucleic acid was either cDNA or gDNA, and it came from T cells, B-cell-depleted T cells, or PBMCs.

In germline, CDR1 is SGHRS, CDR2 YFSETQ. This CDR3 is 15 amino acids long. V lost 1 base to trimming and J lost 4 bases; unmatched junction nucleotides: 5. The assay was immunoSEQ multiplex PCR, and TCRdb's table has in-frame clones only and misses some. In the table there are hundreds of thousands of clones, 85% to 90% of which are singletons. The sample was peripheral blood. The chain recombines TRBV5-1 with TRBJ1-5; TRBD1 aligns across 7 bases. This TCR was sampled from an elderly man with acute or convalescent COVID-19. The CDR3 here is CASSLLGQLNQPQHF. The CDR3 bases are TGCGCCAGCAGCTTGCTGGGACAGCTTAATCAGCCCCAGCATTTT.